The 8 T cell receptor beta chains given below trace back to one sample, sequenced in a study of beta chain features in type 1 diabetes. Whole-study findings and limits: A moderate, significant TCRB CDR3 shortening appeared in type 1 diabetes across four CD4+ subsets.

Since all of the isolated RNA was reverse transcribed, expressed TCRB transcripts were what got sequenced. Assay used: immunoSEQ multiplex PCR; TCRdb lists only in-frame clones, some missing. The sample yields approximately 150,000 clones, about 13% seen once. Their recognized antigens are unknown. Sequencing was carried out using central memory CD4+ T cells from blood. All receptors come from a man younger than 35 with type 1 diabetes.

CDR3 bases: TGCGCCAGCAGCCAAGAACAGGGACTGTCCAACTATGGCTACACCTTC. Its protein is CASSQEQGLSNYGYTF. The gene calls are TRBV4-1 and TRBJ1-2, with a weak D call TRBD1 (6 bases). Germline values: CDR1 MGHRA, CDR2 YSYEKL. This CDR3 is 16 amino acids long. Trimming removed 0 bases at V and 2 bases at J, with 13 bases between.

This chain joins TRBV5-6 and TRBJ2-3, with 11 positions matching TRBD2. This CDR3 spans 15 amino acids. V trimming: 9 bases; J trimming: 2 bases; junction bases outside the gene matches: 8. The V gene's germline CDR1 is SGHDT and CDR2 YYEEEE. The CDR3 region is CATFLAGGSTDTQYF. CDR3 nucleotide sequence: TGTGCCACCTTTCTAGCGGGGGGTTCCACAGATACGCAGTATTTT. The whole variable domain, filled in from reference TRBV5-6 and TRBJ2-3, reads DAGVTQSPTHLIKTRGQQVTLRCSPKSGHDTVSWYQQALGQGPQFIFQYYEEEERQRGNFPDRFSGHQFPNYSSELNVNALLLGDSALYLCATFLAGGSTDTQYFGPGTRLTVL.

This clone turned up a few times. V is TRBV19 and J is TRBJ1-4; D remains ambiguous. Germline CDR1 is LNHDA and CDR2 is SQIVND (reference sequence). Trimming stripped 1 base from V and 1 base from J, with 7 bases between. This CDR3 has 15 amino acids. CDR3 DNA: TGTGCCAGTAGTATAGGTGGTGAAACTAATGAAAAACTGTTTTTT. Protein product: CASSIGGETNEKLFF.

This clone was observed a few times. V and J are TRBV28 and TRBJ1-6; D gene unclear. Trimming took off 4 bases at V and 7 bases at J, with 2 bases between the two ends. CDR1 and CDR2 (germline): MDHEN, SYDVKM. CDR3 size: 11 residues. CDR3 amino acids: CASSSNSPLHF. The CDR3 coding sequence is TGTGCCAGCAGTTCGAATTCACCCCTCCACTTT. Using reference TRBV28 and TRBJ1-6 for the parts outside the CDR3, the full variable domain is DVKVTQSSRYLVKRTGEKVFLECVQDMDHENMFWYRQDPGLGLRLIYFSYDVKMKEKGDIPEGYSVSREKKERFSLILESASTNQTSMYLCASSSNSPLHFGNGTRLTVT.

This rearrangement joins TRBV2 to TRBJ1-2, with unresolved D. The CDR3 extends over 10 amino acids. The V end was cut by 7 bases, the J end by 8 bases, with 8 bases between. CDR1 is SNHLY and CDR2 is FYNNEI in the germline V gene. The CDR3 coding sequence is TGTGCCAGCATCCTTGAGGGCTACACCTTC. Its protein product is CASILEGYTF.

The CDR3 spells CASSAEGQGPQPQHF. CDR3 nucleotides: TGTGCCAGTTCCGCCGAGGGGCAGGGCCCACAGCCCCAGCATTTT. The J gene is TRBJ1-5, the V gene TRBV19; tentative D call: TRBD1 (5 bases). From germline, CDR1 is LNHDA and CDR2 SQIVND (reference sequence). The CDR3 runs to 15 residues. V dropped 8 bases and J dropped 7 bases, with 21 bases sitting between them.

This clone occurred a few times. The chain carries TRBV14 and TRBJ2-5; no firm D call. V lost 1 base and J lost 3, with 6 bases in between. Germline loops: CDR1 SGHDN, CDR2 FVKESK. The CDR3 runs 13 residues. CDR3 in amino acids: CASSQGPKETQYF. The CDR3 DNA follows: TGTGCCAGCAGCCAAGGGCCCAAAGAGACCCAGTACTTC.

The chain is built from TRBV25-1 and TRBJ2-1; D is possibly TRBD2 (6 bases). The CDR3 has 16 amino acids. V was clipped by 2 bases and J by 0 bases, with 11 bases between them. Germline CDR1 MGHDK, CDR2 SYGVNS. Here the CDR3 reads CASSEPGDASYNEQFF. In DNA form, the CDR3 reads TGTGCCAGCAGTGAACCGGGGGACGCCTCCTACAATGAGCAGTTCTTC. Looking up the rest from reference TRBV25-1 and TRBJ2-1 gives the full variable domain: EADIYQTPRYLVIGTGKKITLECSQTMGHDKMYWYQQDPGMELHLIHYSYGVNSTEKGDLSSESTVSRIRTEHFPLTLESARPSHTSQYLCASSEPGDASYNEQFFGPGTRLTVL.